This TCR beta chain was recorded in a study of spatial heterogeneity in lung cancer. Study-level information: The count of detected beta-chain sequences consistently exceeded that of alpha-chain sequences. Broader study findings: Resection blood, more than follow-up blood, showed ubiquitous expanded tumor TCRs.

This CDR3 comprises 15 residues. Germline CDR1 MNHEY, CDR2 SVGAGI. V was cut by 4 bases and J by 2 bases, with 15 bases left in between. Time point in this sample: sample taken at primary tumor resection. Material for sequencing was whole RNA from tumor, nontumor lung or frozen PBMC, left unsorted. Notes on this clonotype: Its antigen is currently unknown.

TCRdb reprocessed the 5' RACE reads with MiXCR, giving one entry per CDR3 protein. The sample records 90,000 to 95,000 distinct CDR3 sequences, approximately 12% being singletons. The chain has TRBV6-5 and TRBJ2-7, with D possibly being TRBD1 (5 bases). The clonotype was recovered from a male donor with early-stage non-small cell lung cancer. The source was PBMCs, collected at surgery. CDR3 in DNA: TGTGCCAGCAGTTGGTCGGCAGGGTCAACCTACGAGCAGTACTTC. It is translated as CASSWSAGSTYEQYF.